The clone carrying this T cell receptor beta chain was detected many times. Its matching antigen is unknown. Using RNA transcripts as the source, TCR beta CDR3 regions were amplified. In the first-round RT-PCR of the TCR CDR3, the HTBI primer set was used. TCRdb reprocessed the multiplex PCR reads with MiXCR, giving one entry per CDR3 protein. Among fewer than 900,000 distinct CDR3 sequences, roughly a sixth were seen once, and the ten largest hold 16%. The data were taken from a study of T cells in Graves' hyperthyroidism and ophthalmopathy. Study as a whole: Any treatment followed the collection of peripheral blood at initial diagnosis.

General study results and limits: Blood also showed most of the thyroid clonotypes that were expanded above 0.001.

Reasons for excluding patients were uncontrolled infection, other autoimmune disease, pregnancy or lactation. A sample of blood taken at first hyperthyroidism diagnosis preceded any ophthalmopathy symptoms. The sequenced sample consisted of blood. The TCR sequence derives from a woman aged 45-65 years with Graves' hyperthyroidism that later progressed to Graves' ophthalmopathy.

The CDR3 here is CASSSGLAGGYEQFF. The CDR3 DNA sequence: TGTGCCAGCAGCTCGGGACTAGCGGGGGGCTATGAGCAGTTCTTC. This chain uses TRBV12-3 or TRBV12-4 with TRBJ2-1; 15 nucleotides align to TRBD2. The CDR3 totals 15 residues. With 6 bases clipped from V and 8 bases from J, the junction kept 5 bases outside the gene matches.